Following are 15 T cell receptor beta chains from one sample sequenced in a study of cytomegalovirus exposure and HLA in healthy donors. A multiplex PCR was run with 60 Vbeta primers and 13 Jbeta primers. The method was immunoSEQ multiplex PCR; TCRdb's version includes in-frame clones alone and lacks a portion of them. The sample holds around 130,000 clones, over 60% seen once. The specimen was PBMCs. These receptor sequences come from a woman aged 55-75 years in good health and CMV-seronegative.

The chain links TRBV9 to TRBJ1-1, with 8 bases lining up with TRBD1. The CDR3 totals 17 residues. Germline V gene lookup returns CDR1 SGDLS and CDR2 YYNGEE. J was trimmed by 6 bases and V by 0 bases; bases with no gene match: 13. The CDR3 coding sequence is TGTGCCAGCAGCGTAGGGGCAGGGGGCGCTTCCCCCCCTGAAGCTTTCTTT. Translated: CASSVGAGGASPPEAFF.

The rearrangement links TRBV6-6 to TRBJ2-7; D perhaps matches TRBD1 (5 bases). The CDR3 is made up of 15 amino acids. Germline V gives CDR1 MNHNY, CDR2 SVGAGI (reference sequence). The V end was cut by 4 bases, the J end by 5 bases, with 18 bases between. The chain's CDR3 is CASSSPQGSGNEQYF. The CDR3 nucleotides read TGTGCCAGCAGTTCGCCTCAGGGTAGTGGCAACGAGCAGTACTTC.

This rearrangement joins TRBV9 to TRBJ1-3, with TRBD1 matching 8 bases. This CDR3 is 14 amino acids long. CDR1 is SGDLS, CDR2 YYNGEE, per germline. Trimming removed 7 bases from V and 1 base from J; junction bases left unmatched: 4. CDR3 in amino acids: CASEQGESGNTIYF. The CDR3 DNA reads TGTGCCAGCGAACAGGGGGAATCTGGAAACACCATATATTTT.

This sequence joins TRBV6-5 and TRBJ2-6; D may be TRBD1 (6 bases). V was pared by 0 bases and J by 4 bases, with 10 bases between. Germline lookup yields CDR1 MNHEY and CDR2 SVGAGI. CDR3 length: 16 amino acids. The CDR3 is CASSYSGAPGANVLTF. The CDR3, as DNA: TGTGCCAGCAGTTACTCGGGGGCCCCCGGGGCCAACGTCCTGACTTTC.

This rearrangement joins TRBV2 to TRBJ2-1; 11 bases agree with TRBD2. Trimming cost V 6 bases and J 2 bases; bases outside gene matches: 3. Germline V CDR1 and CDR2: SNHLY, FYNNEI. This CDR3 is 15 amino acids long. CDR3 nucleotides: TGTGCCAGCAGGGAACTAGCGGGAGCCTACAATGAGCAGTTCTTC. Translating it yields CASRELAGAYNEQFF.

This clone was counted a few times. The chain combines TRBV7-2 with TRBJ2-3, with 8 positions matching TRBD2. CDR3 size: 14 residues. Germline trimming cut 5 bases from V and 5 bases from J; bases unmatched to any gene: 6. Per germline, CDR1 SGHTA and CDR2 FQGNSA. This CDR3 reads CASSRGGRIDTQYF. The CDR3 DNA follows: TGTGCCAGCAGCCGGGGGGGCCGGATAGATACGCAGTATTTT.

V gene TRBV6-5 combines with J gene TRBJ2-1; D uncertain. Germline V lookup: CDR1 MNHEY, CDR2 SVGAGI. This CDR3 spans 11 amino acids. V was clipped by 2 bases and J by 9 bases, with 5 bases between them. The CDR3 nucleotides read TGTGCCAGCAGTTACGGCCCTGAGCAGTTCTTC. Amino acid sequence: CASSYGPEQFF.

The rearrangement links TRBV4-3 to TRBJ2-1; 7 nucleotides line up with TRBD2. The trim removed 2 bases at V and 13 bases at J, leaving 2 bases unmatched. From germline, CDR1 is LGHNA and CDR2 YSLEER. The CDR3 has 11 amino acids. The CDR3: CASSQSGEQFF. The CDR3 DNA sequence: TGCGCCAGCAGCCAAAGCGGGGAACAGTTCTTC.

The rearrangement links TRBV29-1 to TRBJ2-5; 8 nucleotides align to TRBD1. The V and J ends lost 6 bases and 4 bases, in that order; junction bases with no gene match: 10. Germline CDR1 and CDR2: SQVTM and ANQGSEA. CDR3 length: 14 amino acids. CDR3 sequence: CSVTRPGGRETQYF. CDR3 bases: TGCAGCGTCACCCGACCAGGGGGCCGAGAGACCCAGTACTTC.

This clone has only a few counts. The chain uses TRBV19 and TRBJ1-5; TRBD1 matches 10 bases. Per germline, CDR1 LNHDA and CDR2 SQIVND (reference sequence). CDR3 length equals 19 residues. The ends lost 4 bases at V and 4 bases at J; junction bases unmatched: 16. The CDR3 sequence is CASSKFTGTGDFDNQPQHF. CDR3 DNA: TGTGCCAGTAGTAAATTCACCGGGACAGGGGATTTTGATAATCAGCCCCAGCATTTT.

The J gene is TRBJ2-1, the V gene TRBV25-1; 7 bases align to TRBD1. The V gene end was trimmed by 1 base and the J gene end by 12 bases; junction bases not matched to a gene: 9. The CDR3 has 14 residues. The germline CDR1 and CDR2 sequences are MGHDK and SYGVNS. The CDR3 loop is CASSESGGHRAQFF. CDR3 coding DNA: TGTGCCAGCAGTGAATCAGGGGGACACAGGGCGCAGTTCTTC.

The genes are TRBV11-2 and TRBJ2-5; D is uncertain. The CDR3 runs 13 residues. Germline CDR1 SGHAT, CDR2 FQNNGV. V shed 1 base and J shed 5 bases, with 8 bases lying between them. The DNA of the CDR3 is TGTGCCAGCAGCTTAGGCTTCGCGGAGACCCAGTACTTC. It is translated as CASSLGFAETQYF.

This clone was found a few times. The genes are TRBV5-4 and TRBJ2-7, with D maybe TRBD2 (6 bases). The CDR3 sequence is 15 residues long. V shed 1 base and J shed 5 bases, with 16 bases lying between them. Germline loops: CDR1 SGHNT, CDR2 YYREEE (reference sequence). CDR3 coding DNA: TGTGCCAGCAGCTTGATTGGGGGGAGTGGCAACGAGCAGTACTTC. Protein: CASSLIGGSGNEQYF.

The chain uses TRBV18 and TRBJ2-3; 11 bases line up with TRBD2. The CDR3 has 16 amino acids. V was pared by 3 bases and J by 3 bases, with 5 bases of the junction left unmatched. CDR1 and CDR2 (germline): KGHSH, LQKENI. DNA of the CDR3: TGTGCCAGCTCACCGCTAGCGGGAGGATCTACAGATACGCAGTATTTT. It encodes CASSPLAGGSTDTQYF.

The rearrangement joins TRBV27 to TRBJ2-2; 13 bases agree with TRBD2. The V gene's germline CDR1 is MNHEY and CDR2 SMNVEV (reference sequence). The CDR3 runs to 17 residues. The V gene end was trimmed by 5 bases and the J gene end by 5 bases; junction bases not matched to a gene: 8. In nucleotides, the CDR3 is TGTGCCAGCAGTCTACAAGGACTAGCGGGAGTTACCGGGGAGCTGTTTTTT. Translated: CASSLQGLAGVTGELFF.